The 6 T cell receptor beta chains below all came from one sample that was sequenced in a study of T cells after yellow fever vaccination. TCRdb called the 5' RACE reads again in MiXCR, with one record for every CDR3 protein. The sample has approximately 450,000 distinct CDR3 sequences, roughly a sixth seen once. The starting material was PBMCs, obtained before the yellow fever booster vaccination. The receptors derive from a man aged 18 to 29 who received the YFV17D yellow fever vaccine.

This clonotype has a handful of counts. The chain employs TRBV6-5 and TRBJ1-1, with 7 positions matching TRBD1. The CDR3 spans 14 residues. V lost 7 bases to trimming and J lost 1 base; unmatched junction nucleotides: 6. From germline, CDR1 is MNHEY and CDR2 SVGAGI. The CDR3: CASKWAGGNTEAFF. The CDR3 nucleotides are TGTGCCAGCAAATGGGCAGGGGGGAACACTGAAGCTTTCTTT.

The V gene is TRBV4-1, the J gene TRBJ2-7, with 10 bases that match TRBD2. The germline gives CDR1 MGHRA, CDR2 YSYEKL. This CDR3 contains 16 residues. Trimming at V came to 1 base and at J to 3 bases, leaving 6 bases not matched to a gene. CDR3 DNA sequence: TGCGCCAGCAGCCAAGGCCTGTCTAGCGGGGGCTACGAGCAGTACTTC. Translating gives CASSQGLSSGGYEQYF.

The chain carries TRBV6-6 and TRBJ1-1; a weak D match, TRBD1 (5 bases). CDR1 and CDR2 (germline): MNHNY, SVGAGI (reference sequence). V dropped 5 bases and J dropped 3 bases, with 16 bases sitting between them. This CDR3 spans 15 amino acids. Written as DNA, the CDR3 is TGTGCCAGCAGTCGGACACGGGGGGTTTACACTGAAGCTTTCTTT. Its translation: CASSRTRGVYTEAFF.

This clonotype was observed a few times. The V call is TRBV3-1, the J call TRBJ2-5, with 9 positions matching TRBD1. Germline assignment: CDR1 LGHDT and CDR2 YNNKEL (reference sequence). J lost 5 bases, V lost 4 bases, and 8 bases had no gene match. This CDR3 has 15 amino acids. CDR3 DNA: TGTGCCAGCAGCCGTTTGACAGGGGGTCACGAGACCCAGTACTTC. Its translation is CASSRLTGGHETQYF.

The CDR3 coding sequence is TGCGCCAGCAGGCTAGCGGGGGGACTCGGGGAGACCCAGTACTTC. It encodes CASRLAGGLGETQYF. The V call is TRBV10-2, the J call TRBJ2-5; 11 positions agree with TRBD2. CDR3 length equals 15 residues. Germline trimming cut 6 bases from V and 5 bases from J; bases unmatched to any gene: 8. Germline loops: CDR1 WSHSY, CDR2 SAAADI.

This clonotype appeared a few times. The V gene is TRBV28, the J gene TRBJ2-1; D remains unclear. The CDR3 contains 12 residues. V lost 8 bases and J 0 bases, leaving 5 bases between the germline ends. Germline assignment: CDR1 MDHEN and CDR2 SYDVKM. The CDR3 region is CASEVSYNEQFF. Written as DNA, the CDR3 is TGTGCCAGCGAGGTCTCCTACAATGAGCAGTTCTTC.